Following are 6 T cell receptor beta chains from one sample sequenced in a study of OX40 agonist ivuxolimab in advanced cancers. TCRdb's table, derived via immunoSEQ multiplex PCR, lists solely in-frame clones and lacks some. The table lists around 95,000 clones, roughly 90% of them singletons. The sequenced sample was CD4+ or CD8+ T cells sorted from blood, obtained in a trial of the OX40 agonist ivuxolimab. Source of these receptors: an adult with an advanced solid tumor such as melanoma, head and neck, liver or kidney cancer.

The rearrangement links TRBV5-1 to TRBJ2-7; TRBD2 matches 10 bases. V shed 4 bases, J shed 13 bases, and the junction held 11 bases outside the gene matches. Germline V gene data show CDR1 as SGHRS and CDR2 as YFSETQ. The CDR3 contains 13 residues. CDR3: CASSPTGASGGYF. The DNA for the CDR3 is TGCGCCAGCAGCCCCACCGGGGCTAGCGGGGGTTACTTC.

This chain uses TRBV5-1 with TRBJ2-3; 13 bases line up with TRBD2. This CDR3 comprises 19 residues. Germline V gene data show CDR1 as SGHRS and CDR2 as YFSETQ. Trimming cost V 3 bases and J 3 bases; bases outside gene matches: 13. The CDR3: CASSWRWTSGSKGTDTQYF. The CDR3 DNA reads as TGCGCCAGCAGCTGGCGGTGGACTAGCGGGAGTAAGGGTACAGATACGCAGTATTTT.

The chain employs TRBV7-2 and TRBJ1-1; 12 bases agree with TRBD1. Germline V gene sequence: CDR1 SGHTA, CDR2 FQGNSA. V lost 5 bases, J lost 5 bases, and 12 bases stayed unmatched. CDR3 size: 17 residues. Here the CDR3 reads CASSPKGQGARGTEAFF. CDR3 sequence (DNA): TGTGCCAGCAGCCCGAAGGGACAGGGGGCACGGGGTACTGAAGCTTTCTTT.

The V call is TRBV28, the J call TRBJ1-1, with 7 bases aligning to TRBD1. The germline CDR1 and CDR2 sequences are MDHEN and SYDVKM. CDR3 length: 15 residues. V lost 5 bases and J lost 1; bases outside the gene matches: 7. CDR3 residues: CASSETGKRNTEAFF. CDR3 sequence (DNA): TGTGCCAGCAGTGAGACAGGGAAAAGGAACACTGAAGCTTTCTTT. Combining the CDR3 with reference TRBV28 and TRBJ1-1 gives the whole variable domain DVKVTQSSRYLVKRTGEKVFLECVQDMDHENMFWYRQDPGLGLRLIYFSYDVKMKEKGDIPEGYSVSREKKERFSLILESASTNQTSMYLCASSETGKRNTEAFFGQGTRLTVV.

This rearrangement joins TRBV6-1 to TRBJ2-2; D may be TRBD1 (5 bases). CDR3 length: 13 amino acids. V was trimmed by 4 bases and J by 6 bases, leaving 9 bases between them. CDR1 is MNHNS, CDR2 SASEGT, per germline. The DNA for the CDR3 is TGTGCCAGCAGTGCCAGGGTTGCCGGGGAGCTGTTTTTT. Its protein is CASSARVAGELFF.

The rearrangement links TRBV19 to TRBJ1-3; maybe TRBD1 (6 bases). Germline CDR1 and CDR2: LNHDA and SQIVND (reference sequence). The CDR3 loop spans 14 amino acids. The germline V and J ends were trimmed by 7 bases and 0 bases, with 10 bases remaining between them. For the CDR3, the DNA is TGTGCCAGTAAGACAGGACACTCTGGAAACACCATATATTTT. It codes for CASKTGHSGNTIYF.